These 19 T cell receptor beta chains share one sample of origin, sequenced in a study of shared clonotypes between healthy human individuals. Some clones are missing from TCRdb's copy, which holds only in-frame ones; the method was immunoSEQ multiplex PCR. The top ten clones hold roughly 0.55% of a sample with fewer than 1.4 million clones, approximately 80% of them seen once. Sequencing was performed on memory CD4+ T cells from PBMCs. Subset specified: CD45RA-negative fraction. The receptors stem from a man aged 18 to 30 in good health. Some clones in this sample may be carry-over from other donors' samples.

V gene TRBV10-2 combines with J gene TRBJ2-7; tentatively, D is TRBD1 or TRBD2 (5 bases each). CDR3 length: 15 amino acids. Germline CDR1 is WSHSY and CDR2 is SAAADI. Trimming cost V 5 bases and J 0 bases, with 14 bases left between them. CDR3 nucleotide sequence: TGCGCCAGCAGTAGTGGGACGGGAAGCTCCTACGAGCAGTACTTC. It yields the protein CASSSGTGSSYEQYF.

The chain carries TRBV29-1 and TRBJ2-7; the D call may be TRBD1 or TRBD2 (5 bases each). This CDR3 contains 13 residues. Trimming pared 5 bases from V and 0 bases from J, leaving 11 bases between. Germline V gene lookup returns CDR1 SQVTM and CDR2 ANQGSEA. The CDR3 reads CSVRDGSSYEQYF. DNA for the CDR3: TGCAGCGTTCGGGACGGTAGCTCCTACGAGCAGTACTTC.

This chain links TRBV6-8 with TRBJ1-1, with TRBD1 as a possible D gene (6 bases). The CDR3 contains 11 residues. Germline V gene sequence: CDR1 MNHGY, CDR2 SAAAGT. CDR3 loop: CVTGKNTEAFF. The CDR3, as DNA: TGTGTCACAGGGAAGAACACTGAAGCTTTCTTT.

The rearrangement links TRBV10-3 to TRBJ1-5, with D possibly TRBD1 on 5 matching bases. The CDR3 sequence is 13 residues long. Germline V gene sequence: CDR1 ENHRY, CDR2 SYGVKD. The germline V and J ends were trimmed by 5 bases and 7 bases, with 12 bases remaining between them. CDR3: CAISQGPAQPQHF. The CDR3 nucleotides are TGTGCCATCAGTCAGGGTCCCGCGCAGCCCCAGCATTTT.

The rearrangement joins TRBV7-8 to TRBJ2-7; 11 nucleotides match TRBD1. In germline, CDR1 is SGHVS, CDR2 FQNEAQ. This CDR3 comprises 16 residues. Trimming took 5 bases from V and 6 from J; bases not matched to a gene: 12. CDR3 protein: CASSLRGGQGAREQYF. The CDR3 nucleotides read TGTGCCAGCAGCCTTCGGGGAGGACAGGGGGCCCGCGAGCAGTACTTC.

This clone was counted once. Written as DNA, the CDR3 is TGTGCCTGGAGTACCGGGACAGGGGGCTACGAGCAGTACTTC. It yields the protein CAWSTGTGGYEQYF. The V call is TRBV30, the J call TRBJ2-7; 11 bases line up with TRBD1. There are 14 residues in the CDR3. J gave up 3 bases and V 2 bases, and 3 bases lay outside the gene matches. CDR1 is GTSNPN, CDR2 SVGIG, per germline (reference sequence).

V and J are TRBV5-1 and TRBJ2-7, with TRBD1 matching 9 bases. The trim removed 4 bases at V and 9 bases at J, leaving 11 bases unmatched. The CDR3 runs 14 residues. Germline V gene lookup returns CDR1 SGHRS and CDR2 YFSETQ. This chain's CDR3 is CASSQGDRASGQYF. The CDR3 DNA is TGCGCCAGCAGCCAAGGGGACAGGGCCTCGGGGCAGTACTTC.

The chain links TRBV27 to TRBJ1-1; tentative D call: TRBD1 (6 bases). The CDR3 is 15 amino acids. Trimming left V 6 bases short and J 2 bases short, with 16 bases between. CDR1 is MNHEY and CDR2 is SMNVEV in the germline V gene (reference sequence). The CDR3 loop is CASRRGQTSNTEAFF. DNA for the CDR3: TGTGCCAGCAGGCGAGGACAGACCTCAAACACTGAAGCTTTCTTT.

V and J are TRBV2 and TRBJ2-2; 8 bases fit TRBD2. The ends lost 4 bases at V and 9 bases at J; junction bases unmatched: 4. Germline assignment: CDR1 SNHLY and CDR2 FYNNEI. The CDR3 is 13 residues long. This CDR3 reads CASSGGRLRELFF. In nucleotides, the CDR3 is TGTGCCAGCAGTGGCGGGAGGCTCAGGGAGCTGTTTTTT.

This sequence joins TRBV7-8 and TRBJ2-1; 9 nucleotides line up with TRBD2. The V gene's germline CDR1 is SGHVS and CDR2 FQNEAQ. This CDR3 spans 15 amino acids. Trimming took 5 bases from V and 2 from J; bases not matched to a gene: 4. The CDR3 loop reads CASSPAGGTYNEQFF. CDR3 in DNA: TGTGCCAGCAGCCCAGCGGGAGGCACCTACAATGAGCAGTTCTTC. The entire variable domain, with the rest obtained from reference TRBV7-8 and TRBJ2-1, is as follows: GAGVSQSPRYKVAKRGQDVALRCDPISGHVSLFWYQQALGQGPEFLTYFQNEAQLDKSGLPSDRFFAERPEGSVSTLKIQRTQQEDSAVYLCASSPAGGTYNEQFFGPGTRLTVL.

This clone was found once. V usage is TRBV7-2 and J usage is TRBJ2-5; D may be TRBD1 or TRBD2 (5 bases each). This CDR3 is built from 16 residues. V lost 5 bases to trimming and J lost 5 bases, with 21 bases between them. CDR1 and CDR2 (germline): SGHTA, FQGNSA. CDR3 sequence: CASSAFRRGLAETQYF. The CDR3 nucleotides read TGTGCCAGCAGCGCCTTCCGTCGGGGCTTAGCGGAGACCCAGTACTTC.

The chain is built from TRBV5-1 and TRBJ2-3; 9 positions match TRBD2. This CDR3 region has 13 residues. Germline CDR1 SGHRS, CDR2 YFSETQ. The V and J ends lost 4 bases and 6 bases, in that order; junction bases with no gene match: 3. CDR3 nucleotide sequence: TGCGCCAGCAGCGAAGGACTAGCGGATACGCAGTATTTT. It specifies CASSEGLADTQYF.

This clone was seen a single time. The genes are TRBV30 and TRBJ2-2; the D gene is possibly TRBD2 (6 bases). The CDR3 length is 13 residues. The germline V gene has CDR1 GTSNPN and CDR2 SVGIG (reference sequence). Trimming took 3 bases from V and 4 from J, leaving 9 bases between them. The CDR3 DNA reads TGTGCCTGGAGACTAGCCGGCACCGGGGAGCTGTTTTTT. Translating gives CAWRLAGTGELFF.

The chain is built from TRBV9 and TRBJ2-2; 8 bases align to TRBD2. This CDR3 spans 16 amino acids. V lost 0 bases and J lost 3; bases outside the gene matches: 4. Germline CDR1 SGDLS, CDR2 YYNGEE. CDR3 protein: CASSVAGGGYTGELFF. DNA of the CDR3: TGTGCCAGCAGCGTAGCGGGAGGGGGTTACACCGGGGAGCTGTTTTTT.

The J gene is TRBJ1-4, the V gene TRBV5-1; D gene unclear. In germline, CDR1 is SGHRS, CDR2 YFSETQ. Trimming pared 4 bases from V and 5 bases from J, leaving 9 bases between. The length of the CDR3 is 13 residues. CDR3 amino acids: CASSVDDNEKLFF. The CDR3 DNA sequence: TGCGCCAGCAGCGTGGATGACAATGAAAAACTGTTTTTT.

This chain connects TRBV9 to TRBJ2-3; D unclear. The germline V gene encodes CDR1 SGDLS and CDR2 YYNGEE. V was cut by 4 bases and J by 5 bases, with 11 bases left in between. CDR3 length equals 13 residues. The CDR3 sequence is CASSPRPLDTQYF. The CDR3 nucleotides read TGTGCCAGCAGCCCCCGTCCCCTAGATACGCAGTATTTT.

This clone has a handful of counts. The V and J genes are TRBV7-9 and TRBJ1-4; D gene ambiguous. V gave up 5 bases and J gave up 4 bases, with 8 bases separating them. The germline V gene has CDR1 SEHNR and CDR2 FQNEAQ (reference sequence). This CDR3 comprises 13 residues. The CDR3 nucleotides read TGTGCCAGCAGCCCACGGAGTAATGAAAAACTGTTTTTT. It yields the protein CASSPRSNEKLFF.

This clone was observed a handful of times. This chain connects TRBV10-3 to TRBJ2-1, with D possibly TRBD2 on 7 matching bases. Per the germline V gene, CDR1 is ENHRY and CDR2 is SYGVKD. The CDR3 extends over 14 amino acids. Trimming took off 8 bases at V and 5 bases at J, with 16 bases between the two ends. The CDR3 DNA follows: TGTGCCATCGGGGGGCGGGAGTTTAACAATGAGCAGTTCTTC. Protein: CAIGGREFNNEQFF.

This clone occurred many times. This rearrangement joins TRBV9 to TRBJ1-4; 7 nucleotides line up with TRBD1. Germline values: CDR1 SGDLS, CDR2 YYNGEE. Trimming removed 0 bases from V and 8 bases from J; junction bases left unmatched: 4. The CDR3 spans 14 residues. CDR3 amino acids: CASSVGTGGEKLFF. The CDR3 coding sequence is TGTGCCAGCAGCGTAGGGACAGGTGGGGAAAAACTGTTTTTT.